This T cell receptor (beta chain) was found in a study of T cell responses to AZD1222 COVID-19 vaccine. Unmatched junction bases numbered 6, after V lost 7 bases and J lost 6 bases. The CDR3 length is 13 residues. Germline V gives CDR1 SQVTM, CDR2 ANQGSEA. Note on this clone: The antigen remains undetermined.

The table came from immunoSEQ multiplex PCR; TCRdb's copy has only in-frame clones and leaves some out. The repertoire holds 100,000 to 150,000 clones, with around 85% as singletons. Study results and limitations: Clonal diversity was possibly underestimated, and the donors were mostly white British, with more females. Only a handful of people who got AZD1222 tested seropositive at baseline. Increased Spike-specific TCR breadth and depth were observed after two AZD1222 doses. Close to half of all spike-specific TCRs reportedly target regions of the variants that are unmutated.

This TCR was sampled from an adult who received the AZD1222 COVID-19 vaccine. The chain uses TRBV29-1 and TRBJ2-3; 11 bases fit TRBD1. This material consisted of peripheral blood, taken 28 days after the second AZD1222 dose. CDR3 sequence: CSAGQGDGDTQYF. In DNA, the CDR3 is TGCAGCGCGGGACAGGGGGATGGGGATACGCAGTATTTT.